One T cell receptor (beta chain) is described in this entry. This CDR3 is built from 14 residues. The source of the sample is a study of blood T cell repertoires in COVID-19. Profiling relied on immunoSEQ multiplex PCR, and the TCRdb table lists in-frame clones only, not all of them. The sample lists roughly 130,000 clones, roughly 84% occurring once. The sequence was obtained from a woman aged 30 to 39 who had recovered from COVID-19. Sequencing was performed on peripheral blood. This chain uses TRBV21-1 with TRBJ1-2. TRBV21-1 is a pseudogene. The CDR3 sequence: CASSPGRANYGYTF. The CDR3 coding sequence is TGTGCCAGCAGCCCAGGGAGGGCTAACTATGGCTACACCTTC.